A single sample is the source of the 29 T cell receptor beta chains below, sequenced in a study of T cell responses to AZD1222 COVID-19 vaccine. Sequencing was performed with immunoSEQ multiplex PCR; in TCRdb, only in-frame clones are kept and a portion is missing. The sample consists of 100,000 to 150,000 clones, roughly 88% of them appearing once. The sequencing used peripheral blood, collected on day 0 of AZD1222 vaccination. These receptors came from an adult in good health.

This clone has only one observation. This sequence joins TRBV4-3 and TRBJ2-1; D is uncertain. Germline-derived CDR1 and CDR2 are LGHNA and YSLEER. Trimming shortened V by 4 bases and J by 0 bases, and 10 bases separated the two germline ends. CDR3 length equals 15 residues. The DNA for the CDR3 is TGCGCCAGCAGCCCTTCAGCCCCCTCCTACAATGAGCAGTTCTTC. This codes for CASSPSAPSYNEQFF.

The rearrangement uses TRBV19 and TRBJ2-7; tentatively, D is TRBD1 (5 bases). Trimming removed 4 bases from V and 6 bases from J, with 10 bases in between. Germline values: CDR1 LNHDA, CDR2 SQIVND (reference sequence). The CDR3 spans 12 residues. This CDR3 reads CASSNRFGEQYF. The CDR3 DNA is TGTGCCAGTAGTAACAGGTTTGGCGAGCAGTACTTC.

J is TRBJ2-1 and V is TRBV15; 10 bases agree with TRBD1. Per germline, CDR1 LNHNV and CDR2 YYDKDF (reference sequence). V shed 1 base and J 9 bases; nucleotides not matched to a gene: 9. The CDR3 consists of 16 residues. The CDR3 loop reads CATSRATGGGFGEQFF. The CDR3 nucleotides are TGTGCCACCAGCAGAGCGACAGGGGGCGGTTTTGGTGAGCAGTTCTTC.

The chain joins TRBV20-1 to TRBJ1-1, with TRBD1 matching 8 bases. Looked up from germline, CDR1 is DFQATT and CDR2 is SNEGSKA (reference sequence). The CDR3 sequence is 14 residues long. The junction had 9 bases not matched to a gene; V was cut back by 3 bases and J by 6 bases. The CDR3 loop is CSASPPQGASEAFF. CDR3 DNA: TGCAGTGCTAGTCCCCCGCAGGGGGCTTCTGAAGCTTTCTTT.

This clone was observed once. The V call is TRBV5-4, the J call TRBJ1-2; perhaps TRBD1 as D (6 bases). The ends were cut back, 3 bases at V and 4 bases at J, with 7 bases in the middle. The CDR3 consists of 12 residues. Germline lookup yields CDR1 SGHNT and CDR2 YYREEE (reference sequence). The CDR3 coding sequence is TGTGCCAGCAGCTCGGACAGCTATGGCTACACCTTC. Encoded protein: CASSSDSYGYTF.

V and J are TRBV2 and TRBJ2-7, with 15 bases matching TRBD2. The V gene's germline CDR1 is SNHLY and CDR2 FYNNEI. The CDR3 is made up of 16 amino acids. The V gene end was trimmed by 6 bases and the J gene end by 5 bases; junction bases not matched to a gene: 8. DNA for the CDR3: TGTGCCAGCAGAGGACTAGCGGGAGGGAACTATAACGAGCAGTACTTC. This encodes CASRGLAGGNYNEQYF. Together with reference TRBV2 and TRBJ2-7, the CDR3 gives the full variable domain: EPEVTQTPSHQVTQMGQEVILRCVPISNHLYFYWYRQILGQKVEFLVSFYNNEISEKSEIFDDQFSVERPDGSNFTLKIRSTKLEDSAMYFCASRGLAGGNYNEQYFGPGTRLTVT.

The chain recombines TRBV21-1 with TRBJ2-7; the table's TRBD2 call for D was not verified on the DNA. TRBV21-1 is marked as a pseudogene. The CDR3 extends over 15 amino acids. The CDR3 spells CASSRPDGRYHEQYF. The CDR3 DNA follows: TGTGCCAGCAGCAGGCCGGACGGGAGGTACCACGAGCAGTACTTC.

The V and J genes are TRBV13 and TRBJ1-1; possibly TRBD1 for D (5 bases). The germline V gene has CDR1 PRHDT and CDR2 FYEKMQ (reference sequence). V shed 2 bases and J shed 5 bases, with 12 bases lying between them. The CDR3 is 14 amino acids. This CDR3 is CASSLWGIGTEAFF. CDR3 in DNA: TGTGCCAGCAGCTTATGGGGGATCGGGACTGAAGCTTTCTTT.

The rearrangement uses TRBV3-1 (or the pseudogene TRBV3-2) and TRBJ2-5; D remains unclear. Germline-derived CDR1 and CDR2 are LGHDT and YNNKEL (reference sequence). The CDR3 totals 16 residues. The ends were cut back, 0 bases at V and 2 bases at J, with 13 bases in the middle. The CDR3 sequence: CASSQDTSRSQETQYF. Written as DNA, the CDR3 is TGTGCCAGCAGCCAAGATACCTCGCGGTCTCAAGAGACCCAGTACTTC.

The J gene is TRBJ2-2, the V gene TRBV19, with D possibly matching TRBD2 (7 bases). The CDR3 length is 14 residues. Trimming cost V 8 bases and J 4 bases, with 14 bases left between them. Germline V CDR1 and CDR2: LNHDA, SQIVND (reference sequence). CDR3 loop: CASRRGGGTGELFF. DNA of the CDR3: TGTGCCAGTCGCAGAGGGGGGGGCACCGGGGAGCTGTTTTTT. Full variable domain (rest looked up from reference TRBV19 and TRBJ2-2): DGGITQSPKYLFRKEGQNVTLSCEQNLNHDAMYWYRQDPGQGLRLIYYSQIVNDFQKGDIAEGYSVSREKKESFPLTVTSAQKNPTAFYLCASRRGGGTGELFFGEGSRLTVL.

The V and J genes are TRBV30 and TRBJ1-1; possible D gene TRBD1, 6 bases. V was pared by 0 bases and J by 3 bases, with 11 bases between. Germline V gives CDR1 GTSNPN, CDR2 SVGIG (reference sequence). The CDR3 extends over 14 amino acids. CDR3 sequence: CAWSVTGIYTEAFF. The CDR3 region has the DNA TGTGCCTGGAGTGTGACAGGAATATACACTGAAGCTTTCTTT. The variable domain in full, with the rest retrieved from reference TRBV30 and TRBJ1-1, is SQTIHQWPATLVQPVGSPLSLECTVEGTSNPNLYWYRQAAGRGLQLLFYSVGIGQISSEVPQNLSASRPQDRQFILSSKKLLLSDSGFYLCAWSVTGIYTEAFFGQGTRLTVV.

This clone was observed a few times. The CDR3 here is CASSARTVFNEKLFF. DNA for the CDR3: TGTGCCAGCAGCGCGCGGACGGTGTTCAATGAAAAACTGTTTTTT. The V and J genes are TRBV7-2 and TRBJ1-4, with D uncertain. V shed 5 bases and J shed 5 bases, with 15 bases lying between them. This CDR3 spans 15 amino acids. Germline loops: CDR1 SGHTA, CDR2 FQGNSA.

The chain uses TRBV18 and TRBJ2-4, with 10 bases matching TRBD2. Germline loops: CDR1 KGHSH, CDR2 LQKENI. The length of the CDR3 is 16 residues. With 4 bases clipped from V and 3 bases from J, the junction kept 6 bases outside the gene matches. The DNA of the CDR3 is TGTGCCAGCTCACTTACTAGCGGGGCTGGCAAAAACATTCAGTACTTC. It codes for CASSLTSGAGKNIQYF.

The rearrangement uses TRBV6-5 and TRBJ1-1; D is uncertain. This CDR3 spans 15 amino acids. The V and J ends lost 5 bases and 1 base respectively, with 14 bases between them. Per germline, CDR1 MNHEY and CDR2 SVGAGI. The CDR3 sequence: CASSPRIHRNTEAFF. As DNA, the CDR3 is TGTGCCAGCAGTCCTAGGATCCACAGGAACACTGAAGCTTTCTTT.

A single count supports this clone. The chain uses TRBV15 and TRBJ1-1; the D is unclear. The V gene lost 0 bases and the J gene lost 0 bases, with 5 bases spanning the gap. This CDR3 has 14 residues. Germline V gene sequence: CDR1 LNHNV, CDR2 YYDKDF (reference sequence). The DNA for the CDR3 is TGTGCCACCAGCAGAGAGACCTTGAACACTGAAGCTTTCTTT. Protein product: CATSRETLNTEAFF.

The V gene is TRBV11-3, the J gene TRBJ1-4; D gene unclear. The CDR3 has 15 amino acids. The germline V gene has CDR1 SGHNT and CDR2 YENEEA. V lost 5 bases, J lost 11 bases, and 21 bases lay in between. The CDR3 DNA sequence: TGTGCCAGCAGCCTCCCGGAAGACCCCCTGGGGAAACTGTTTTTT. The encoded protein is CASSLPEDPLGKLFF.

This sequence joins TRBV5-1 and TRBJ2-7; a weak D match, TRBD2 (6 bases). The CDR3 is 14 amino acids. The germline gives CDR1 SGHRS, CDR2 YFSETQ. With 0 bases removed from V and 5 bases from J, the gap between germline ends came to 12 bases. Here the CDR3 DNA reads TGCGCCAGCAGCTTGGATTCCGGAGGGCACGAGCAGTACTTC. This codes for CASSLDSGGHEQYF.

V gene TRBV5-1 combines with J gene TRBJ1-1, with unresolved D. The V end was cut by 4 bases, the J end by 0 bases, with 13 bases between. The CDR3 covers 15 residues. Germline CDR1 reads SGHRS; CDR2 reads YFSETQ. CDR3 amino acids: CASSTLPSMNTEAFF. In nucleotides, the CDR3 is TGCGCCAGCAGCACCCTACCGAGTATGAACACTGAAGCTTTCTTT.

DNA for the CDR3: TGTGCCATCCGTCAGGAGGGGGGAGAGACCCAGTACTTC. The encoded protein is CAIRQEGGETQYF. The rearrangement uses TRBV10-3 and TRBJ2-5, with D perhaps given as TRBD1 or TRBD2 (6 bases each). Trimming took off 8 bases at V and 4 bases at J, with 14 bases between the two ends. From germline, CDR1 is ENHRY and CDR2 SYGVKD. This CDR3 has 13 amino acids.

The V call is TRBV3-1 (or the pseudogene TRBV3-2), the J call TRBJ2-1; 7 bases are a match to TRBD2. The CDR3 sequence is 14 residues long. Trimming removed 4 bases from V and 3 bases from J; junction bases left unmatched: 3. Germline loops: CDR1 LGHDT, CDR2 YNNKEL (reference sequence). CDR3 sequence: CASSPSGGYNEQFF. As DNA, the CDR3 is TGTGCCAGCAGCCCTAGCGGTGGCTACAATGAGCAGTTCTTC.

The V and J genes are TRBV6-5 and TRBJ1-6, with 7 bases lining up with TRBD1. CDR1 MNHEY and CDR2 SVGAGI come from the germline V gene. After removal of 6 bases from V and 10 bases from J, the junction contained 9 bases not matched to a gene. CDR3 length: 14 residues. CDR3: CASSPPGQSSPLHF. CDR3 in DNA: TGTGCCAGCAGCCCACCGGGACAGTCCTCACCCCTCCACTTT.

The gene calls are TRBV5-6 and TRBJ2-7; D might be TRBD1 (5 bases). Germline V gene sequence: CDR1 SGHDT, CDR2 YYEEEE. Deletions cut 1 base from V and 0 bases from J, with 11 bases between. The CDR3 covers 15 residues. CDR3 coding DNA: TGTGCCAGCAGCTTGATCGGCAGGGCCTCCTACGAGCAGTACTTC. This codes for CASSLIGRASYEQYF.

The rearrangement joins TRBV7-9 to TRBJ1-5; no clear D gene. V lost 1 base, J lost 0 bases, and 4 bases lay in between. Germline V gene sequence: CDR1 SEHNR, CDR2 FQNEAQ (reference sequence). CDR3 size: 14 residues. In nucleotides, the CDR3 is TGTGCCAGCAGCTTAGAAGATAGCAATCAGCCCCAGCATTTT. The encoded protein is CASSLEDSNQPQHF.

V gene TRBV10-3 combines with J gene TRBJ2-1; 8 nucleotides match TRBD2. Trimming at V came to 0 bases and at J to 10 bases, leaving 5 bases not matched to a gene. The CDR3 extends over 14 amino acids. Per the germline V gene, CDR1 is ENHRY and CDR2 is SYGVKD. CDR3 nucleotide sequence: TGTGCCATCAGTGAGTCTAGCGGGAAGAAAGAGCAGTTCTTC. It is translated as CAISESSGKKEQFF.

The chain carries TRBV7-9 and TRBJ1-3, with 7 bases matching TRBD1. The CDR3 is made up of 14 amino acids. Germline trimming cut 5 bases from V and 4 bases from J; bases unmatched to any gene: 5. CDR1 is SEHNR, CDR2 FQNEAQ, per germline (reference sequence). CDR3 DNA sequence: TGTGCCAGCAGCCCAGGGACAGTGGGAAACACCATATATTTT. It encodes CASSPGTVGNTIYF.

The V gene is TRBV28, the J gene TRBJ1-5; 10 positions match TRBD1. With V trimmed by 6 bases and J by 7 bases, 6 bases remained unmatched. The CDR3 has 14 residues. Germline V gene data show CDR1 as MDHEN and CDR2 as SYDVKM. The DNA of the CDR3 is TGTGCCAGCAGCCTTGGGACAGGGGAACAGCCCCAGCATTTT. Its protein product is CASSLGTGEQPQHF.

The J gene is TRBJ2-7, the V gene TRBV13; 11 nucleotides match TRBD2. V shed 5 bases, J shed 1 base, and the junction held 1 base outside the gene matches. CDR1 PRHDT and CDR2 FYEKMQ come from the germline V gene (reference sequence). The CDR3 runs 14 residues. The CDR3 protein is CASSRTSGSYEQYF. For the CDR3, the DNA is TGTGCCAGCAGCAGGACTAGCGGGTCCTACGAGCAGTACTTC.

This chain joins TRBV2 and TRBJ1-2; weak D call: TRBD1 (5 bases). Germline loops: CDR1 SNHLY, CDR2 FYNNEI. Trimming removed 7 bases from V and 8 bases from J, with 14 bases in between. This CDR3 is built from 12 residues. CDR3 bases: TGTGCCAGCACCCCCCTGGGGCGAGGCTACACCTTC. Translating gives CASTPLGRGYTF.

This clone was counted a single time. The rearrangement joins TRBV25-1 to TRBJ1-1; D gene uncertain. This CDR3 is built from 13 residues. The germline gives CDR1 MGHDK, CDR2 SYGVNS. Trimming left V 2 bases short and J 1 base short, with 5 bases between. For the CDR3, the DNA is TGTGCCAGCAGTGAAGAACGGAACACTGAAGCTTTCTTT. This gives the protein CASSEERNTEAFF.